Following are 6 T cell receptor beta chains from one sample sequenced in a study of blood T cell repertoires in COVID-19. Sequencing was performed with immunoSEQ multiplex PCR; in TCRdb, only in-frame clones are kept and a portion is missing. The table lists some 280,000 clones, over 80% of them singletons. The sequenced sample was peripheral blood. The source is a woman aged 45-59 years with active or convalescent COVID-19.

The genes are TRBV5-6 and TRBJ2-7; 10 bases line up with TRBD2. With 4 bases clipped from V and 0 bases from J, the junction kept 4 bases outside the gene matches. This CDR3 comprises 15 residues. Looked up from germline, CDR1 is SGHDT and CDR2 is YYEEEE. The CDR3, as DNA: TGTGCCAGCAGCGACGGGACTAGCGACTCCTACGAGCAGTACTTC. Translating gives CASSDGTSDSYEQYF.

J is TRBJ2-2 and V is TRBV5-6; 12 positions match TRBD2. Germline CDR1 and CDR2: SGHDT and YYEEEE. The CDR3 sequence is 16 residues long. Trimming at V came to 4 bases and at J to 5 bases, leaving 6 bases not matched to a gene. In DNA form, the CDR3 reads TGTGCCAGCAGCCTGGGACTAGCGGGTTATACCGGGGAGCTGTTTTTT. Translation: CASSLGLAGYTGELFF.

The chain recombines TRBV4-1 with TRBJ2-7, with no clear D. V lost 0 bases and J lost 2, with 11 bases in between. From germline, CDR1 is MGHRA and CDR2 YSYEKL. The CDR3 has 15 residues. In DNA form, the CDR3 reads TGCGCCAGCAGCCAAGAGTGGCTTACCACCTACGAGCAGTACTTC. Translated, it gives CASSQEWLTTYEQYF.

This clone is a singleton in its sample. V usage is TRBV3-1 (or the pseudogene TRBV3-2) and J usage is TRBJ2-1, with 12 bases aligning to TRBD2. Germline V CDR1 and CDR2: LGHDT, YNNKEL (reference sequence). The CDR3 has 15 residues. V gave up 8 bases and J gave up 9 bases; unmatched junction bases: 11. This CDR3 is CASLGTSGSLSEQFF. The CDR3 DNA is TGTGCCAGCCTAGGGACTAGCGGGTCCCTAAGTGAGCAGTTCTTC.

This clone was recorded only once. J is TRBJ1-5 and V is TRBV12-2; the DNA was not compared with TRBD1, the D call given in the table. TRBV12-2 is deemed a pseudogene. The CDR3 has 15 residues. The CDR3 reads CASRRRRQGHQPQHF. DNA for the CDR3: TGTGCAAGTCGCCGAAGGCGACAGGGGCATCAGCCCCAGCATTTT.

The chain has TRBV2 and TRBJ1-5, with D maybe TRBD1 (5 bases). This CDR3 region has 13 residues. The germline CDR1 and CDR2 sequences are SNHLY and FYNNEI. Trimming cost V 8 bases and J 4 bases, with 12 bases left between them. The CDR3 DNA is TGTGCCAGCTTCCAAGGGGTTAATCAGCCCCAGCATTTT. Its translation: CASFQGVNQPQHF.